This T cell receptor (beta chain) is drawn from a study of blood T cell repertoires in COVID-19. The wider study: Sample material is recorded as cDNA or gDNA derived from T cells, B-cell-depleted T cells, or PBMCs.

The germline V gene encodes CDR1 SGHKS and CDR2 YYEKEE (reference sequence). CDR3 size: 16 residues. Trimming removed 4 bases at V and 0 bases at J, with 11 bases between. Here immunoSEQ multiplex PCR was the method, and the copy in TCRdb shows in-frame clones only, minus some. The sample carries almost 350,000 clones, 89% recorded once. V is TRBV5-5 and J is TRBJ1-6; D might be TRBD1 (6 bases). The sequence derives from a woman aged 55-70 years with COVID-19, enrolled during active disease. Sequenced sample: peripheral blood. The CDR3 bases are TGTGCCAGCAGCCCCCAGGGGATCTCCTATAATTCACCCCTCCACTTT. Translation gives CASSPQGISYNSPLHF.